What follows are 13 T cell receptor beta chains derived from one specimen sequenced in a study of T cell repertoires in cytomegalovirus infection. MiXCR, run by TCRdb on the reads, gives a single entry per CDR3 protein. The table records about 89,000 distinct CDR3 sequences, about 29% of them present only once. What these receptors recognize is not known. The specimen comprised CD8+ T cells from cultured PBMCs, sampled from culture after CMV antigen stimulation. Receptor source: a human donor in good health (CMV status not recorded). Some clones in this sample may be carry-over from other donors' samples.

The chain has TRBV7-8 and TRBJ1-2; 9 nucleotides agree with TRBD1. This CDR3 comprises 14 residues. CDR1 is SGHVS, CDR2 FQNEAQ, per germline. The trim removed 3 bases at V and 7 bases at J, leaving 6 bases unmatched. The CDR3 loop reads CASSFGQGSSGYTF. CDR3 coding DNA: TGTGCCAGCAGCTTCGGACAGGGGTCATCTGGCTACACCTTC.

The chain joins TRBV12-3 or TRBV12-4 to TRBJ2-5; D unresolved. There are 13 residues in the CDR3. V lost 7 bases to trimming and J lost 1 base, with 10 bases between them. CDR3 in DNA: TGTGCCAGCACCCCCCCTCTCCAAGAGACCCAGTACTTC. Amino acids: CASTPPLQETQYF.

The chain recombines TRBV2 with TRBJ1-4; the D gene is possibly TRBD1 (5 bases). V lost 11 bases and J 5 bases, leaving 24 bases between the germline ends. The CDR3 is 16 residues long. Germline V gene lookup returns CDR1 SNHLY and CDR2 FYNNEI. In DNA form, the CDR3 reads TGTGCCGGGGCGGTCACCCTCCTGGAACGGAATGAAAAACTGTTTTTT. It encodes CAGAVTLLERNEKLFF.

There are a few counts of this clonotype. The chain is built from TRBV6-2 or TRBV6-3 and TRBJ2-7; D gene ambiguous. The CDR3 covers 11 residues. V was trimmed by 7 bases and J by 6 bases, leaving 10 bases between them. CDR1 MNHEY and CDR2 SVGEGT come from the germline V gene. The CDR3 DNA sequence: TGTGCCAGCACCGCAGGCGTCGAGCAGTACTTC. Its translation: CASTAGVEQYF.

At least ten counts were recorded for this clonotype. This chain links TRBV7-9 with TRBJ2-5; tentative D call: TRBD1 (5 bases). This CDR3 is 14 amino acids long. V lost 1 base, J lost 5 bases, and 11 bases lay in between. Germline V gives CDR1 SEHNR, CDR2 FQNEAQ (reference sequence). CDR3 in DNA: TGTGCCAGCAGCTTAGGCACAGGTGTGGAGACCCAGTACTTC. This sequence encodes CASSLGTGVETQYF.

The rearrangement uses TRBV7-2 and TRBJ1-1; weak D call: TRBD1 (6 bases). CDR3 length equals 15 residues. Trimming cost V 3 bases and J 1 base, with 12 bases left between them. Germline V gene data show CDR1 as SGHTA and CDR2 as FQGNSA. DNA for the CDR3: TGTGCCAGCAGCTTGAGGGGACAACCGAACACTGAAGCTTTCTTT. Translating it yields CASSLRGQPNTEAFF.

The chain joins TRBV4-1 to TRBJ2-3; 7 bases match TRBD2. Germline V gene lookup returns CDR1 MGHRA and CDR2 YSYEKL. The J segment lost 0 bases and the V segment lost 3 bases, leaving 12 bases of the junction unmatched. CDR3 size: 18 residues. CDR3 amino acids: CASSQSGGLVGSTDTQYF. CDR3 bases: TGCGCCAGCAGCCAGAGCGGCGGACTAGTCGGGAGCACAGATACGCAGTATTTT.

This clonotype was counted once. The chain is built from TRBV14 and TRBJ2-1; maybe TRBD1 (5 bases). The V and J ends lost 4 bases and 7 bases respectively, with 17 bases between them. Germline CDR1 is SGHDN and CDR2 is FVKESK. CDR3 length: 15 amino acids. The CDR3 reads CASSRDGGRVNEQFF. CDR3 nucleotides: TGTGCCAGCAGCCGAGACGGCGGCAGGGTAAATGAGCAGTTCTTC.

The sample holds many counts of this clonotype. V and J are TRBV7-6 and TRBJ2-2; 9 positions match TRBD2. The junction had 8 bases not matched to a gene; V was cut back by 1 base and J by 5 bases. Per the germline V gene, CDR1 is SGHVS and CDR2 is FNYEAQ. This CDR3 comprises 17 residues. CDR3 sequence: CASSLEGGLAGTGELFF. In nucleotides, the CDR3 is TGTGCCAGCAGCTTAGAGGGGGGACTAGCCGGGACCGGGGAGCTGTTTTTT.

This chain joins TRBV14 and TRBJ2-7, with 8 bases that match TRBD1. CDR1 and CDR2 from the germline V gene are SGHDN and FVKESK. V lost 4 bases to trimming and J lost 5 bases; unmatched junction nucleotides: 4. The CDR3 sequence is 13 residues long. Written as DNA, the CDR3 is TGTGCCAGCAGCCTTCAGGGGGCACACGAGCAGTACTTC. Residues: CASSLQGAHEQYF. Together with reference TRBV14 and TRBJ2-7, the CDR3 gives the full variable domain: EAGVTQFPSHSVIEKGQTVTLRCDPISGHDNLYWYRRVMGKEIKFLLHFVKESKQDESGMPNNRFLAERTGGTYSTLKVQPAELEDSGVYFCASSLQGAHEQYFGPGTRLTVT.

This clonotype was detected a few times. This chain connects TRBV6-5 to TRBJ1-2; tentatively, D is TRBD1 (6 bases). Trimming shortened V by 6 bases and J by 4 bases, and 12 bases separated the two germline ends. CDR3 length equals 13 residues. The germline CDR1 and CDR2 sequences are MNHEY and SVGAGI. The CDR3: CASSAAGAYGYTF. The CDR3 bases are TGTGCCAGCAGCGCCGCGGGGGCCTATGGCTACACCTTC.

In its sample, this clonotype was seen a few times. The V call is TRBV28, the J call TRBJ1-1, with D tentatively TRBD1 (5 bases). CDR3 length equals 15 residues. Germline CDR1 reads MDHEN; CDR2 reads SYDVKM. V was cut by 1 base and J by 2 bases, with 11 bases left in between. The DNA for the CDR3 is TGTGCCAGCAGTTTATATAGGGACCCTAACACTGAAGCTTTCTTT. Protein product: CASSLYRDPNTEAFF.

The sample holds many counts of this clonotype. The chain links TRBV7-6 to TRBJ2-2; D not certain. Trimming pared 5 bases from V and 6 bases from J, leaving 10 bases between. This CDR3 spans 13 amino acids. Looked up from germline, CDR1 is SGHVS and CDR2 is FNYEAQ. CDR3 loop: CASSPSVPGELFF. In DNA form, the CDR3 reads TGTGCCAGCAGCCCCAGCGTACCCGGGGAGCTGTTTTTT.